What follows are 20 T cell receptor beta chains derived from one specimen sequenced in a study of blood T cell repertoires in COVID-19. Sequencing used immunoSEQ multiplex PCR; TCRdb keeps in-frame clones, though not all of them. The profile covers 150,000 to 200,000 clones, with 80% to 90% appearing a single time and approximately 3% taken by the ten largest. The sequenced sample consisted of peripheral blood. The receptors derive from a man between 60 and 75 years old with acute or convalescent COVID-19.

The rearrangement links TRBV12-5 to TRBJ2-7, with D possibly being TRBD2 (5 bases). Germline-derived CDR1 and CDR2 are LGHNT and FRNRAP. This CDR3 spans 15 amino acids. Deletions cut 2 bases from V and 2 bases from J, with 13 bases between. The CDR3 here is CASGLLKPGTYEQYF. CDR3 nucleotide sequence: TGTGCTAGTGGTTTGTTAAAGCCGGGAACCTACGAGCAGTACTTC.

Remarks on this clone: Other nucleotide sequences in the sample specify the same CDR3. The chain joins TRBV7-2 to TRBJ1-5; the D is unclear. V dropped 1 base and J dropped 0 bases, with 7 bases sitting between them. The germline CDR1 and CDR2 sequences are SGHTA and FQGNSA. This CDR3 region has 15 residues. CDR3: CASSLGSRSNQPQHF. In DNA form, the CDR3 reads TGTGCCAGCAGCTTAGGGTCGCGTAGCAATCAGCCCCAGCATTTT. The full variable domain, in which reference TRBV7-2 and TRBJ1-5 provide the parts outside the CDR3, is GAGVSQSPSNKVTEKGKDVELRCDPISGHTALYWYRQSLGQGLEFLIYFQGNSAPDKSGLPSDRFSAERTGGSVSTLTIQRTQQEDSAVYLCASSLGSRSNQPQHFGDGTRLSIL.

The rearrangement joins TRBV5-1 to TRBJ1-6; 8 positions agree with TRBD1. The CDR3 length is 17 residues. J was trimmed by 9 bases and V by 0 bases; bases with no gene match: 11. The germline CDR1 and CDR2 sequences are SGHRS and YFSETQ. CDR3 DNA: TGCGCCAGCAGCTTGGAGCTGCCAGGGGGCTTCGGTTCACCCCTCCACTTT. This gives the protein CASSLELPGGFGSPLHF.

The table lists this clone with a count of one. V gene TRBV13 combines with J gene TRBJ1-2; D may be TRBD1 (5 bases). Per germline, CDR1 PRHDT and CDR2 FYEKMQ (reference sequence). V lost 5 bases, J lost 8 bases, and 15 bases lay in between. CDR3 size: 13 residues. This CDR3 reads CASSLQGEEGYTF. CDR3 DNA sequence: TGTGCCAGCAGCCTACAAGGGGAGGAGGGCTACACCTTC. Combining the CDR3 with reference TRBV13 and TRBJ1-2 gives the whole variable domain AAGVIQSPRHLIKEKRETATLKCYPIPRHDTVYWYQQGPGQDPQFLISFYEKMQSDKGSIPDRFSAQQFSDYHSELNMSSLELGDSALYFCASSLQGEEGYTFGSGTRLTVV.

The V and J genes are TRBV5-5 and TRBJ1-1; weak D call: TRBD1 (5 bases). Trimming left V 4 bases short and J 5 bases short, with 21 bases between. The germline gives CDR1 SGHKS, CDR2 YYEKEE (reference sequence). This CDR3 comprises 16 residues. In DNA form, the CDR3 reads TGTGCCAGCAGCCCTCGTGGGGGGATCGCGAATACTGAAGCTTTCTTT. This encodes CASSPRGGIANTEAFF.

This clone was seen more than once but under ten times. The V gene is TRBV19, the J gene TRBJ1-2; D might be TRBD1 (5 bases). Trimming left V 3 bases short and J 5 bases short, with 13 bases between. The CDR3 runs 14 residues. Per the germline V gene, CDR1 is LNHDA and CDR2 is SQIVND (reference sequence). CDR3 protein: CASSISDTTYGYTF. The CDR3 DNA sequence: TGTGCCAGTAGTATTTCGGACACGACGTATGGCTACACCTTC.

The rearrangement uses TRBV6-2 or TRBV6-3 and TRBJ1-6; 7 bases fit TRBD1. Trimming took 5 bases from V and 0 from J; bases not matched to a gene: 10. CDR1 MNHEY and CDR2 SVGEGT come from the germline V gene. The CDR3 length is 18 residues. The CDR3 spells CASSRKGQPRSYNSPLHF. The CDR3 DNA is TGTGCCAGCAGTCGGAAGGGACAGCCCCGCTCCTATAATTCACCCCTCCACTTT.

The chain combines TRBV2 with TRBJ2-3; 8 positions agree with TRBD2. After removal of 2 bases from V and 8 bases from J, the junction contained 12 bases not matched to a gene. The germline V gene encodes CDR1 SNHLY and CDR2 FYNNEI. The CDR3 loop spans 16 amino acids. CDR3 residues: CASSESRGLAVGTQYF. CDR3 sequence (DNA): TGTGCCAGCAGTGAATCGAGAGGACTAGCTGTTGGTACGCAGTATTTT.

Only one count was recorded for this clone. The chain carries TRBV4-1 and TRBJ2-1; D is perhaps TRBD1 (6 bases). Deletions cut 1 base from V and 7 bases from J, with 17 bases between. This CDR3 is 16 amino acids long. The germline V gene has CDR1 MGHRA and CDR2 YSYEKL. This CDR3 is CASSQALAGVGNEQFF. The CDR3 region has the DNA TGCGCCAGCAGCCAAGCTCTCGCAGGGGTAGGGAATGAGCAGTTCTTC.

The J gene is TRBJ1-2, the V gene TRBV7-3; 8 positions agree with TRBD1. V gave up 5 bases and J gave up 8 bases; unmatched junction bases: 10. The CDR3 runs 14 residues. Germline V gene lookup returns CDR1 SGHTA and CDR2 FQGTGA. The CDR3 loop is CASSPGQGDGGYTF. CDR3 bases: TGTGCCAGCAGCCCTGGACAGGGTGACGGCGGCTACACCTTC.

The chain joins TRBV3-1 (or the pseudogene TRBV3-2) to TRBJ1-1; 7 bases map to TRBD1. Losses at the gene ends were 4 bases for V and 4 bases for J; bases not matched to a gene: 6. The CDR3 loop spans 14 amino acids. The V gene's germline CDR1 is LGHDT and CDR2 YNNKEL (reference sequence). The CDR3 protein is CASSRQGWGTEAFF. DNA for the CDR3: TGTGCCAGCAGCCGACAGGGTTGGGGCACTGAAGCTTTCTTT.

V gene TRBV15 combines with J gene TRBJ2-1; D gene unclear. V lost 0 bases to trimming and J lost 9 bases, with 9 bases between them. The CDR3 sequence is 13 residues long. CDR1 is LNHNV, CDR2 YYDKDF, per germline (reference sequence). The CDR3 sequence is CATSRDRVVEQFF. CDR3 DNA: TGTGCCACCAGCAGAGATCGGGTGGTTGAGCAGTTCTTC.

This chain links TRBV3-1 (or the pseudogene TRBV3-2) with TRBJ2-3, with D tentatively TRBD2 (6 bases). The CDR3 consists of 19 residues. Germline CDR1 and CDR2: LGHDT and YNNKEL (reference sequence). V dropped 4 bases and J dropped 2 bases, with 25 bases sitting between them. The CDR3 loop is CASSPGLRGAASYTDTQYF. The DNA for the CDR3 is TGTGCCAGCAGCCCTGGACTACGGGGAGCGGCCTCGTACACAGATACGCAGTATTTT.

The gene calls are TRBV4-1 and TRBJ1-5; 7 nucleotides line up with TRBD1. Germline loops: CDR1 MGHRA, CDR2 YSYEKL. The CDR3 sequence is 13 residues long. J lost 4 bases, V lost 4 bases, and 1 base had no gene match. CDR3 sequence reads: CASSRDSNQPQHF. The CDR3 DNA reads as TGCGCCAGCAGCCGGGACAGTAATCAGCCCCAGCATTTT.

This rearrangement joins TRBV7-9 to TRBJ2-2; D possibly corresponds to TRBD1 (6 bases). Per germline, CDR1 SEHNR and CDR2 FQNEAQ (reference sequence). The CDR3 loop spans 14 amino acids. Trimming removed 2 bases from V and 7 bases from J, with 11 bases in between. The CDR3 here is CASSLSTGIGELFF. The CDR3 nucleotides read TGTGCCAGCAGCTTAAGTACAGGGATCGGGGAGCTGTTTTTT.

The chain joins TRBV19 to TRBJ2-2, with TRBD1 matching over 7 bases. The CDR3 loop spans 16 amino acids. In germline, CDR1 is LNHDA, CDR2 SQIVND (reference sequence). Trimming removed 1 base from V and 4 bases from J; junction bases left unmatched: 6. CDR3 DNA sequence: TGTGCCAGTAGTATAGGTCGACAGGGTTCCACCGGGGAGCTGTTTTTT. It codes for CASSIGRQGSTGELFF.

This chain connects TRBV7-9 to TRBJ1-2, with TRBD1 as a possible D gene (6 bases). Between the trimmed V and J ends, which lost 4 bases and 8 bases, there was a span of 11 bases. The CDR3 contains 12 residues. CDR1 SEHNR and CDR2 FQNEAQ come from the germline V gene (reference sequence). The CDR3 region has the DNA TGTGCCAGCAGCTCAGCCCAGGGGGGCTACACCTTC. Its protein is CASSSAQGGYTF.

The V and J genes are TRBV15 and TRBJ2-3; 8 bases line up with TRBD1. Germline values: CDR1 LNHNV, CDR2 YYDKDF (reference sequence). This CDR3 spans 15 amino acids. With V trimmed by 2 bases and J by 6 bases, 7 bases remained unmatched. CDR3 nucleotides: TGTGCCACCAGCAGAAACAGGGGGGCCAGGGATACGCAGTATTTT. It yields the protein CATSRNRGARDTQYF.

The chain carries TRBV7-2 and TRBJ1-5, with 7 bases fitting TRBD1. The trim removed 5 bases at V and 7 bases at J, leaving 8 bases unmatched. Per the germline V gene, CDR1 is SGHTA and CDR2 is FQGNSA. This CDR3 has 14 residues. CDR3 DNA sequence: TGTGCCAGCAGCCCGACAGGGCCAGGGCAGCCCCAGCATTTT. Amino acids: CASSPTGPGQPQHF. The complete variable domain, with remaining parts taken from reference TRBV7-2 and TRBJ1-5, reads GAGVSQSPSNKVTEKGKDVELRCDPISGHTALYWYRQSLGQGLEFLIYFQGNSAPDKSGLPSDRFSAERTGGSVSTLTIQRTQQEDSAVYLCASSPTGPGQPQHFGDGTRLSIL.

This chain joins TRBV5-1 and TRBJ2-6, with D perhaps TRBD1 (6 bases). The CDR3 totals 15 residues. The V gene's germline CDR1 is SGHRS and CDR2 YFSETQ. The V and J ends lost 7 bases and 0 bases respectively, with 11 bases between them. CDR3 loop: CASQRTASGANVLTF. For the CDR3, the DNA is TGCGCCAGCCAGAGGACAGCCTCTGGGGCCAACGTCCTGACTTTC. The entire variable domain, with the rest obtained from reference TRBV5-1 and TRBJ2-6, is as follows: KAGVTQTPRYLIKTRGQQVTLSCSPISGHRSVSWYQQTPGQGLQFLFEYFSETQRNKGNFPGRFSGRQFSNSRSEMNVSTLELGDSALYLCASQRTASGANVLTFGAGSRLTVL.